The source of this TCR beta chain is a study of vaccination and CD4 T cells after COVID-19. As for the study in general: The cells in question were stimulated using overlapping spike peptides derived from SARS-CoV-2, HCoV-NL63, HCoV-OC43 and HCoV-229E.

Sequencing of DNA taken from cultured CD4+ T cells relied on the Oncomine TCR Beta short-read assay. TCRdb reprocessed the PCR reads with MiXCR, giving one entry per CDR3 protein. The sample includes 15,000 to 20,000 distinct CDR3 sequences, about 52% of them seen just once. As regards this clonotype: Its matching antigen is unknown.

Germline CDR1 MNHEY, CDR2 SVGEGT. The CDR3 is 11 residues long. With 6 bases removed from V and 12 bases from J, the gap between germline ends came to 12 bases. Described treatment: approximately nine-day PBMC culture with coronavirus spike peptide pools or control peptides (ViraFEST assay). The sequence came from a human donor who had recovered from COVID-19. Sequences were obtained from CD4+ T cells from blood, cultured in vitro. The chain uses TRBV6-2 or TRBV6-3 and TRBJ2-1, with D tentatively TRBD2 (5 bases). The CDR3 region has the DNA TGTGCCAGCAGCCATACCGGGGTGCAGTTCTTC. Amino acid sequence: CASSHTGVQFF.